These T cell receptor beta chains were read from a single sample in a study of cytomegalovirus exposure and HLA in healthy donors. Generated by immunoSEQ multiplex PCR, the TCRdb table keeps only in-frame clones and is missing some. In the table there are 130,000 to 150,000 clones, roughly 10% of which are singletons. Material for sequencing was PBMCs. These receptors came from a male donor in good health and CMV-seronegative. CDR3s include the opening cysteine and the closing phenylalanine or tryptophan. A D gene is named only where the DNA matches it firmly. Size is omitted from some rows. Given values are once, few, many or a class for expanded clones.

V	size	D	J	DNA	CDR3
TRBV18	few	NA	TRBJ1-5	TGTGCCAGCTCACCAGCACAGAGTTATAGCAATCAGCCCCAGCATTTT	CASSPAQSYSNQPQHF
TRBV2	few	NA	TRBJ2-7	TGTGCCAGCAGACGGGACACCGACGCCTACGAGCAGTACTTC	CASRRDTDAYEQYF
TRBV7-2	few	TRBD1	TRBJ1-2	TGTGCCAGCAGCTCTTACGGACAGGTTCAGCTAGGCTATGGCTACACCTTC	CASSSYGQVQLGYGYTF
TRBV6-1	few	TRBD2	TRBJ2-7	TGTGCCAGCAGTGAAAGGAGCGGGCCGGGGGGGTACGAGCAGTACTTC	CASSERSGPGGYEQYF
TRBV4-2	few	NA	TRBJ2-6	TGTGCCAGCAGCCAAGTTAGGGGTGGAGGGGCCAACGTCCTGACTTTC	CASSQVRGGGANVLTF
TRBV28	NA	NA	TRBJ2-7	TGTGCCAGCAGTTGGACAGAGCGGGAGCAGTACTTC	CASSWTEREQYF
TRBV6-1	NA	NA	TRBJ1-2	TGTGCCAGCAGAAAAGGGGGTGAATTGGTCTATGGCTACACCTTC	CASRKGGELVYGYTF
TRBV19	NA	TRBD1	TRBJ2-7	TGTGCCAGCACCCGCAGGCTAGGGGGGACAGGGAGCTACGAGCAGTACTTC	CASTRRLGGTGSYEQYF
TRBV28	few	TRBD1	TRBJ1-1	TGTGCCAGCAGTCCGACAGGGATGAGGAACACTGAAGCTTTCTTT	CASSPTGMRNTEAFF
TRBV11-2	few	NA	TRBJ2-1	TGTGCCAGCAGCTTAACTGGCGGGGAGCAGTTCTTC	CASSLTGGEQFF
TRBV15	NA	NA	TRBJ2-1	TGTGCCACCAGCAGGGAAAACAGGGTCCAGTTCTTC	CATSRENRVQFF
TRBV9	few	NA	TRBJ1-1	TGTGCCAGCAGCGTAGACGGGGGGATCCCTGAAGCTTTCTTT	CASSVDGGIPEAFF
TRBV11-2	NA	TRBD1	TRBJ2-2	TGTGCCAGCAGCTTAGGGCGGACAGGGGCCGGGACCGGGGAGCTGTTTTTT	CASSLGRTGAGTGELFF
TRBV4-1	NA	TRBD2	TRBJ2-1	TGCGCCAGCAGCCGCATGGCTTCTCGGGGGGAGAATGAGCAGTTCTTC	CASSRMASRGENEQFF
TRBV15	NA	TRBD1	TRBJ1-2	TGTGCCACCAGCAGAGATATGAAGGGACAGGGAGAATATGGCTACACCTTC	CATSRDMKGQGEYGYTF